Listed here are 20 T cell receptor beta chains from one sample, sequenced in a study of Graves' ophthalmopathy and Graves' hyperthyroidism. RNA transcripts were the template, and TCR beta CDR3 regions were amplified from them. HTBI primers primed a first-round RT-PCR, and a second-round multiplex PCR followed. Via MiXCR, TCRdb re-called the multiplex PCR reads, giving one row per CDR3 protein. The sample carries roughly 400,000 distinct CDR3 sequences, around 17% recorded once. Material: peripheral blood. These receptor sequences come from a woman between 18 and 29 years old with Graves' ophthalmopathy.

This clonotype came up many times. This sequence joins TRBV2 and TRBJ2-4; weak D call: TRBD1 (7 bases). Germline CDR1 and CDR2: SNHLY and FYNNEI. CDR3 length equals 15 residues. V was cut by 7 bases and J by 6 bases, with 19 bases left in between. The CDR3 sequence: CASNLSGGGGNIQYF. The CDR3 DNA follows: TGTGCCAGCAACCTTAGCGGAGGGGGCGGAAACATTCAGTACTTC. Filled out from reference TRBV2 and TRBJ2-4, the complete variable domain reads EPEVTQTPSHQVTQMGQEVILRCVPISNHLYFYWYRQILGQKVEFLVSFYNNEISEKSEIFDDQFSVERPDGSNFTLKIRSTKLEDSAMYFCASNLSGGGGNIQYFGAGTRLSVL.

This clonotype was picked up many times. The rearrangement links TRBV18 to TRBJ2-7; D tentatively reads TRBD1 or TRBD2 (5 bases each). The V end was cut by 10 bases, the J end by 3 bases, with 16 bases between. This CDR3 is 13 amino acids long. Germline V CDR1 and CDR2: KGHSH, LQKENI. The CDR3 reads CATQGEAGYEQYF. In DNA, the CDR3 is TGTGCCACCCAGGGAGAGGCGGGCTACGAGCAGTACTTC.

This clonotype was detected a few times. J is TRBJ2-7 and V is TRBV5-1; 8 bases are shared with TRBD2. Per the germline V gene, CDR1 is SGHRS and CDR2 is YFSETQ. With V trimmed by 0 bases and J by 5 bases, 10 bases remained unmatched. The CDR3 runs to 16 residues. The CDR3 DNA sequence: TGCGCCAGCAGCTTGGCCCCAGCGGGAGAAGCCAACGAGCAGTACTTC. Translation gives CASSLAPAGEANEQYF.

This clonotype was detected many times. The rearrangement joins TRBV20-1 to TRBJ2-7, with 8 nucleotides matching TRBD1. This CDR3 region has 14 residues. After removal of 3 bases from V and 2 bases from J, the junction contained 6 bases not matched to a gene. Germline CDR1 and CDR2: DFQATT and SNEGSKA (reference sequence). The CDR3, as DNA: TGCAGTGCTAGGCCCAGGGGGCGAACCTACGAGCAGTACTTC. Protein: CSARPRGRTYEQYF.

This clonotype was seen repeatedly, ten times or more. The chain recombines TRBV29-1 with TRBJ1-1; D remains unclear. The CDR3 spans 15 residues. V was clipped by 5 bases and J by 0 bases, with 16 bases between them. The germline V gene encodes CDR1 SQVTM and CDR2 ANQGSEA. CDR3: CSVPWAGSLNTEAFF. The DNA of the CDR3 is TGCAGCGTTCCCTGGGCAGGCAGCTTGAACACTGAAGCTTTCTTT.

This clonotype has a count of ten or more. The chain recombines TRBV27 with TRBJ2-5, with 10 bases that match TRBD2. V trimming: 2 bases; J trimming: 5 bases; junction bases outside the gene matches: 5. Germline loops: CDR1 MNHEY, CDR2 SMNVEV (reference sequence). This CDR3 contains 15 residues. The chain's CDR3 is CASSLIAGGQETQYF. The DNA for the CDR3 is TGTGCCAGCAGTTTAATAGCGGGGGGCCAGGAGACCCAGTACTTC.

The rearrangement joins TRBV11-2 to TRBJ2-7; tentative D call: TRBD1 (6 bases). Germline assignment: CDR1 SGHAT and CDR2 FQNNGV. V was shortened by 5 bases and J by 0 bases, with 23 bases between the two germline ends. The CDR3 is 18 residues long. CDR3 region: CASSPREGGALSSYEQYF. Written as DNA, the CDR3 is TGTGCCAGCAGCCCCAGGGAAGGGGGAGCGTTAAGCTCCTACGAGCAGTACTTC.

Ten or more counts support this clonotype. This chain uses TRBV5-6 with TRBJ1-1; perhaps TRBD1 as D (5 bases). CDR1 is SGHDT, CDR2 YYEEEE, per germline. There are 15 residues in the CDR3. V lost 0 bases and J 1 base, leaving 10 bases between the germline ends. The DNA for the CDR3 is TGTGCCAGCAGCTTGGGTCCGGGACGGAACACTGAAGCTTTCTTT. It codes for CASSLGPGRNTEAFF.

This clonotype was seen at least ten times. The rearrangement uses TRBV6-1 and TRBJ1-4; D unclear. V lost 6 bases and J 0 bases, leaving 5 bases between the germline ends. The CDR3 totals 13 residues. Germline CDR1 MNHNS, CDR2 SASEGT. The CDR3 region has the DNA TGTGCCAGCAGGGTAACAACTAATGAAAAACTGTTTTTT. Amino acids: CASRVTTNEKLFF.

This clonotype was recorded at least ten times. CDR3 region: CAATPGRDTSTGELFF. The CDR3 region has the DNA TGTGCCGCCACTCCGGGTCGGGACACATCGACCGGGGAGCTGTTTTTT. This sequence joins TRBV28 and TRBJ2-2, with TRBD1 as a possible D gene (6 bases). The CDR3 has 16 amino acids. Germline V gene data show CDR1 as MDHEN and CDR2 as SYDVKM. Trimming removed 11 bases at V and 5 bases at J, with 24 bases between.

This clonotype occurred many times. The chain is built from TRBV7-2 and TRBJ2-7; 7 bases match TRBD1. Germline-derived CDR1 and CDR2 are SGHTA and FQGNSA. After removal of 0 bases from V and 2 bases from J, the junction contained 4 bases not matched to a gene. CDR3 size: 15 residues. CDR3 amino acids: CASSLALGTAYEQYF. The CDR3 coding sequence is TGTGCCAGCAGCTTAGCGCTTGGGACAGCCTACGAGCAGTACTTC.

This clonotype was picked up many times. V and J are TRBV29-1 and TRBJ1-1, with D possibly TRBD1 on 6 matching bases. The CDR3 spans 13 residues. Looked up from germline, CDR1 is SQVTM and CDR2 is ANQGSEA. The V end was cut by 8 bases, the J end by 2 bases, with 15 bases between. In DNA form, the CDR3 reads TGCAGCCTCTCTAGGGGGGGTAACACTGAAGCTTTCTTT. Protein sequence: CSLSRGGNTEAFF. Variable domain in full (rest from reference TRBV29-1 and TRBJ1-1): SAVISQKPSRDICQRGTSLTIQCQVDSQVTMMFWYRQQPGQSLTLIATANQGSEATYESGFVIDKFPISRPNLTFSTLTVSNMSPEDSSIYLCSLSRGGNTEAFFGQGTRLTVV.

This sequence joins TRBV2 and TRBJ2-2; D gene ambiguous. CDR3 length: 13 residues. CDR1 is SNHLY and CDR2 is FYNNEI in the germline V gene. The V gene lost 10 bases and the J gene lost 1 base, with 10 bases spanning the gap. The CDR3 DNA is TGTGCCACCACGGGCGGGAACACCGGGGAGCTGTTTTTT. Encoded protein: CATTGGNTGELFF.

This clonotype was recorded many times. The V gene is TRBV5-1, the J gene TRBJ2-7, with TRBD1 as a possible D gene (6 bases). The CDR3 is 15 amino acids. V was cut by 1 base and J by 1 base, with 12 bases left in between. Germline values: CDR1 SGHRS, CDR2 YFSETQ. CDR3 sequence reads: CASSLSGTPSYEQYF. DNA of the CDR3: TGCGCCAGCAGCTTGTCCGGGACACCGTCCTACGAGCAGTACTTC. The full variable domain, its missing parts supplied by reference TRBV5-1 and TRBJ2-7, is KAGVTQTPRYLIKTRGQQVTLSCSPISGHRSVSWYQQTPGQGLQFLFEYFSETQRNKGNFPGRFSGRQFSNSRSEMNVSTLELGDSALYLCASSLSGTPSYEQYFGPGTRLTVT.

This clonotype appeared many times. The chain uses TRBV28 and TRBJ2-7, with D perhaps TRBD1 or TRBD2 (5 bases each). The germline V and J ends were trimmed by 5 bases and 6 bases, with 17 bases remaining between them. In germline, CDR1 is MDHEN, CDR2 SYDVKM. The CDR3 length is 14 residues. The CDR3 coding sequence is TGTGCCAGCAGTCTCGGGACCGAGGTTCCCGAGCAGTACTTC. Amino acid sequence: CASSLGTEVPEQYF.

This clonotype has a count of ten or more. A much bigger clone sits one base away, suggesting this may be a read error. As DNA, the CDR3 is TGTGCCACTTCACAGGGGGCGAGGGAGGCCCAGTACTTC. It codes for CATSQGAREAQYF. The chain links TRBV7-2 to TRBJ2-5; 9 bases fit TRBD1. The CDR3 is 13 residues long. The V gene end was trimmed by 10 bases and the J gene end by 9 bases; junction bases not matched to a gene: 12. Germline lookup yields CDR1 SGHTA and CDR2 FQGNSA.

This clonotype was detected many times. The chain combines TRBV3-1 with TRBJ2-4; 10 bases line up with TRBD2. CDR1 and CDR2 (germline): LGHDT, YNNKEL (reference sequence). V was pared by 5 bases and J by 4 bases, with 5 bases of the junction left unmatched. The CDR3 totals 15 residues. The DNA for the CDR3 is TGTGCCAGCAGCTCGAGGACTAGCGGTAAAAACATTCAGTACTTC. It encodes CASSSRTSGKNIQYF.

This clonotype was counted ten times or more. The chain is built from TRBV28 and TRBJ2-7, with 11 nucleotides matching TRBD2. The CDR3 covers 15 residues. Germline-derived CDR1 and CDR2 are MDHEN and SYDVKM. V was pared by 6 bases and J by 7 bases, with 11 bases of the junction left unmatched. The CDR3 bases are TGTGCCAGCAGGCACCAACTAGCGGGAGTGTGGGAGCAGTACTTC. Translating gives CASRHQLAGVWEQYF.

This clonotype has at least ten counts. The rearrangement uses TRBV19 and TRBJ1-1, with 11 nucleotides matching TRBD1. The CDR3 extends over 15 amino acids. V lost 5 bases and J lost 4; bases outside the gene matches: 6. The V gene's germline CDR1 is LNHDA and CDR2 SQIVND (reference sequence). The CDR3 spells CASSSRTGGSTEAFF. In DNA, the CDR3 is TGTGCCAGTAGTTCAAGGACAGGGGGCTCCACTGAAGCTTTCTTT.

A few counts support this clonotype. The rearrangement links TRBV29-1 to TRBJ1-1; D may be TRBD1 (5 bases). The V and J ends lost 6 bases and 8 bases respectively, with 13 bases between them. CDR1 and CDR2 from the germline V gene are SQVTM and ANQGSEA. The CDR3 has 11 residues. CDR3 loop: CSVGGRDEAFF. The CDR3 bases are TGCAGCGTGGGGGGTCGGGACGAAGCTTTCTTT.